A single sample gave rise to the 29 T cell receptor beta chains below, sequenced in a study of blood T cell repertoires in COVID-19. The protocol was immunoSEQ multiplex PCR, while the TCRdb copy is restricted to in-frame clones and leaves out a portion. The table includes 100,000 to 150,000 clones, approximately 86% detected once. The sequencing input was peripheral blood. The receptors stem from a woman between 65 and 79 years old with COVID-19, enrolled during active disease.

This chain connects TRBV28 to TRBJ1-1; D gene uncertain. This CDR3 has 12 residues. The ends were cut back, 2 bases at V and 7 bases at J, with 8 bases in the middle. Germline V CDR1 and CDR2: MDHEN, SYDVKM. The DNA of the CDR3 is TGTGCCAGCAGTTTAGTTGAGGGTGAAGCTTTCTTT. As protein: CASSLVEGEAFF. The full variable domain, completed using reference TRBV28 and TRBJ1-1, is DVKVTQSSRYLVKRTGEKVFLECVQDMDHENMFWYRQDPGLGLRLIYFSYDVKMKEKGDIPEGYSVSREKKERFSLILESASTNQTSMYLCASSLVEGEAFFGQGTRLTVV.

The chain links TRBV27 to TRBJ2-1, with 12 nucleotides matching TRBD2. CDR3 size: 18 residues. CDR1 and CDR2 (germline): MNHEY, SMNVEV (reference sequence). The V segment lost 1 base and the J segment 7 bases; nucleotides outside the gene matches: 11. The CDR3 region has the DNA TGTGCCAGCAGTTTATGGGCGAAAACTAGCGGGGGGCAGAATGAGCAGTTCTTC. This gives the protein CASSLWAKTSGGQNEQFF.

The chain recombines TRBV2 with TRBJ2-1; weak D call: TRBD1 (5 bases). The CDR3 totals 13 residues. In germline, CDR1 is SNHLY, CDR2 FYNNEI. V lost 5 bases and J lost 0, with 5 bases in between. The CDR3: CASSRGSYNEQFF. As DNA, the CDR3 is TGTGCCAGCAGTAGGGGCTCCTACAATGAGCAGTTCTTC.

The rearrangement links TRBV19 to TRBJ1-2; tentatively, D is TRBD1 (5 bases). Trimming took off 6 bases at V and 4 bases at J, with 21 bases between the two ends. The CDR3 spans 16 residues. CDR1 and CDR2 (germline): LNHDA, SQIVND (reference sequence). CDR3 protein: CASSPSNRYDGYGYTF. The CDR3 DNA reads TGTGCCAGTAGCCCCTCCAACAGGTACGATGGCTATGGCTACACCTTC.

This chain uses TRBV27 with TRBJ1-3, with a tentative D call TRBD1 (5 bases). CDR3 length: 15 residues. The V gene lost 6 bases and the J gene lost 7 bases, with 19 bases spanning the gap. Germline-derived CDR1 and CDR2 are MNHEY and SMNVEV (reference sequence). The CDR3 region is CASSPFLGGRNTIYF. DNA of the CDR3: TGTGCCAGCAGCCCGTTTCTCGGGGGTAGGAACACCATATATTTT.

The CDR3 loop reads CASSFVGTNEKLFF. CDR3 bases: TGTGCCAGCAGCTTTGTGGGCACTAATGAAAAACTGTTTTTT. The chain uses TRBV7-8 and TRBJ1-4; no reliable D call. Germline V gene sequence: CDR1 SGHVS, CDR2 FQNEAQ. The germline V and J ends were trimmed by 3 bases and 2 bases, with 7 bases remaining between them. The CDR3 consists of 14 residues.

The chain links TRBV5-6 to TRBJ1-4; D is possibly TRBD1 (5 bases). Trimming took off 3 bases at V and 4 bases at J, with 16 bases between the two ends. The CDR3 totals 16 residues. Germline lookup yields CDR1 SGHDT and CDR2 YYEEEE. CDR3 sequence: CASSSWGGDYNEKLFF. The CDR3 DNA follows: TGTGCCAGCAGCTCCTGGGGAGGGGACTATAATGAAAAACTGTTTTTT.

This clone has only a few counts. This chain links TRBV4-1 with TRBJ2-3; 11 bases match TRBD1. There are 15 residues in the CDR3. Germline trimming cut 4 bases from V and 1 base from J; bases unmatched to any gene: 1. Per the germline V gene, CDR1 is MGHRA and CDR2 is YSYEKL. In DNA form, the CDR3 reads TGCGCCAGCAGCCCGGACAGGGGGCGCACAGATACGCAGTATTTT. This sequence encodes CASSPDRGRTDTQYF.

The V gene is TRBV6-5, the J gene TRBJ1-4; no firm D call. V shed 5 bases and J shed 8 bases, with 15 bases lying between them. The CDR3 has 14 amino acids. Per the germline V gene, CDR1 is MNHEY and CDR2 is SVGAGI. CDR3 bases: TGTGCCAGCAGTAACCGGGGAAGCGGAGAAAAACTGTTTTTT. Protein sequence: CASSNRGSGEKLFF.

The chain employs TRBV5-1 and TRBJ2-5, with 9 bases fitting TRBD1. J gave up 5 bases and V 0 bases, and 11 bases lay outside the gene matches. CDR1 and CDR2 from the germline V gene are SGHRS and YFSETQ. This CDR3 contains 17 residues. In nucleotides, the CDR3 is TGCGCCAGCAGCTTGGCGGTAACAGGGGGCGCGATGGAGACCCAGTACTTC. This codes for CASSLAVTGGAMETQYF.

CDR3 amino acids: CASSPRQATSYEQYF. CDR3 bases: TGTGCCAGTAGTCCAAGACAGGCAACCTCCTACGAGCAGTACTTC. V and J are TRBV19 and TRBJ2-7; the D gene is possibly TRBD1 (6 bases). From germline, CDR1 is LNHDA and CDR2 SQIVND (reference sequence). The CDR3 consists of 15 residues. The V and J ends lost 5 bases and 0 bases respectively, with 14 bases between them.

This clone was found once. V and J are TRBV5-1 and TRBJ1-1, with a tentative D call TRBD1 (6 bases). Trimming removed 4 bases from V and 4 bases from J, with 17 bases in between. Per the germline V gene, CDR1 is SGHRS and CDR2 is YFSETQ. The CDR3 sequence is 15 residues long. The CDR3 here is CASSTLGGASTEAFF. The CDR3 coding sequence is TGCGCCAGCAGCACTCTAGGGGGGGCGAGCACTGAAGCTTTCTTT.

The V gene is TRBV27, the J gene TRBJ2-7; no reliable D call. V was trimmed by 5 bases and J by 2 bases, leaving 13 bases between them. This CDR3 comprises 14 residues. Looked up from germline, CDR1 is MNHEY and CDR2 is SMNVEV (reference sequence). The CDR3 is CASSKWAGAYEQYF. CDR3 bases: TGTGCCAGCAGTAAATGGGCAGGCGCCTACGAGCAGTACTTC.

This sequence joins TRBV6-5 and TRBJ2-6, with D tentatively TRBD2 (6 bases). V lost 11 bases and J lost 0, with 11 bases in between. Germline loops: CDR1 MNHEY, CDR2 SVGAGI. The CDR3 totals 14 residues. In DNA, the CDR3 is TGTGCCGCGGGGAAAGGCTCTGGGGCCAACGTCCTGACTTTC. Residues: CAAGKGSGANVLTF.

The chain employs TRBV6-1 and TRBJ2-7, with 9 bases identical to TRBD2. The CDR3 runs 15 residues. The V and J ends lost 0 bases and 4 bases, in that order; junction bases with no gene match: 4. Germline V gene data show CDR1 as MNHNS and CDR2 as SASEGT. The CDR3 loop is CASSEAGLAGYEQYF. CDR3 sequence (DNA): TGTGCCAGCAGTGAAGCGGGACTAGCAGGATACGAGCAGTACTTC.

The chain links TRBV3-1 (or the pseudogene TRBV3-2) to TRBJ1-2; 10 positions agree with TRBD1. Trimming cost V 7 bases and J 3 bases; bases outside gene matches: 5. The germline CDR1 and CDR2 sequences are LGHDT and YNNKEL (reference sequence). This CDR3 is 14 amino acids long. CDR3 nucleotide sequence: TGTGCCAGCACGGGACAGGGGATTGACTATGGCTACACCTTC. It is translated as CASTGQGIDYGYTF.

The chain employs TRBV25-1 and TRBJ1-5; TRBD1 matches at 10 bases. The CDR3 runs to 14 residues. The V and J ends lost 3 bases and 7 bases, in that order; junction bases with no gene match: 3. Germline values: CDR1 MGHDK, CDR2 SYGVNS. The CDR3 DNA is TGTGCCAGCAGTGAGACAGGGGGCTGGCAGCCCCAGCATTTT. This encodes CASSETGGWQPQHF.

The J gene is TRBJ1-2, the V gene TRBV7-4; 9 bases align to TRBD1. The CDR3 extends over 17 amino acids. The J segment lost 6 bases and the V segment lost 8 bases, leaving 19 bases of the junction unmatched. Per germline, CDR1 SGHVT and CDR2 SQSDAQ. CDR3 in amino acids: CASCLPGQGEGLNGYTF. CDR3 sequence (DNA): TGTGCCAGCTGCCTACCGGGACAGGGTGAGGGGTTGAATGGCTACACCTTC.

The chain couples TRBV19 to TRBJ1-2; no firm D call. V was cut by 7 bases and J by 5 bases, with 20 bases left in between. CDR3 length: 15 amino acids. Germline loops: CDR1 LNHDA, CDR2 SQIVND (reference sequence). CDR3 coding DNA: TGTGCCAGTATATCTTACTCCGAGGATGCTTATGGCTACACCTTC. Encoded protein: CASISYSEDAYGYTF.

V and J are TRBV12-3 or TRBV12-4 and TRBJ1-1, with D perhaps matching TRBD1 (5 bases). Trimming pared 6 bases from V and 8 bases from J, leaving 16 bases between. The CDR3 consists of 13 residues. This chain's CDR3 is CASRLGPGYEAFF. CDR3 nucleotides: TGTGCCAGCAGGCTGGGCCCAGGGTACGAAGCTTTCTTT.

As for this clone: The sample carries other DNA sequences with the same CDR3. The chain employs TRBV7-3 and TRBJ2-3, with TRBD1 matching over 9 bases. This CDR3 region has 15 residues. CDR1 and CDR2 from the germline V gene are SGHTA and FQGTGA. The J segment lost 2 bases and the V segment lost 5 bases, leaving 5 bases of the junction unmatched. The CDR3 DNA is TGTGCCAGCAGCCCAGACAGGGGGTTCACAGATACGCAGTATTTT. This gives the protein CASSPDRGFTDTQYF.

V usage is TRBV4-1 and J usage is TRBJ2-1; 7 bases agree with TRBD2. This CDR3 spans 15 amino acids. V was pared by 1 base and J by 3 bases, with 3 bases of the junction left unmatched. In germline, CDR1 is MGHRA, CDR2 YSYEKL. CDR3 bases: TGCGCCAGCAGCCAAGGAGCGGGGATCTACAATGAGCAGTTCTTC. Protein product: CASSQGAGIYNEQFF.

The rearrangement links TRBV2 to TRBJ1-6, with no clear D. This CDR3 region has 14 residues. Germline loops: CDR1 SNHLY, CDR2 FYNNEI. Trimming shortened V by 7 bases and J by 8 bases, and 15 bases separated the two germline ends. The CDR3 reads CASMYYISDSPLHF. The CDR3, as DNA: TGTGCCAGCATGTATTACATTAGCGATTCACCCCTCCACTTT.

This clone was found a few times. CDR3 protein: CASKSMDRGVSGELFF. CDR3 nucleotide sequence: TGTGCCAGTAAGTCAATGGACAGGGGCGTTTCCGGGGAGCTGTTTTTT. The J gene is TRBJ2-2, the V gene TRBV19, with 9 nucleotides matching TRBD1. The germline V gene encodes CDR1 LNHDA and CDR2 SQIVND (reference sequence). Losses at the gene ends were 7 bases for V and 6 bases for J; bases not matched to a gene: 12. CDR3 length: 16 amino acids. The whole variable domain, filled in from reference TRBV19 and TRBJ2-2, reads DGGITQSPKYLFRKEGQNVTLSCEQNLNHDAMYWYRQDPGQGLRLIYYSQIVNDFQKGDIAEGYSVSREKKESFPLTVTSAQKNPTAFYLCASKSMDRGVSGELFFGEGSRLTVL.

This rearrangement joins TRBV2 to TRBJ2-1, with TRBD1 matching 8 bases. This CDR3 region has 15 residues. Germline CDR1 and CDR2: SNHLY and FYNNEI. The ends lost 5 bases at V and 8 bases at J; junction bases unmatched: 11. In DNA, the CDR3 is TGTGCCAGCAGTCGAGCCCGGACAGGGTCCCATGAGCAGTTCTTC. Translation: CASSRARTGSHEQFF.

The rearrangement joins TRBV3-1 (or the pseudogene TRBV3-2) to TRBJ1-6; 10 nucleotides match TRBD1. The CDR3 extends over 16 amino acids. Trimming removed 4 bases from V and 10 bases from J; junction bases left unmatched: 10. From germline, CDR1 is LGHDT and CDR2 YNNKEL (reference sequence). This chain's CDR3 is CASSRGGGTGESPLHF. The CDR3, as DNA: TGTGCCAGCAGCCGGGGAGGGGGGACAGGGGAGTCACCCCTCCACTTT.

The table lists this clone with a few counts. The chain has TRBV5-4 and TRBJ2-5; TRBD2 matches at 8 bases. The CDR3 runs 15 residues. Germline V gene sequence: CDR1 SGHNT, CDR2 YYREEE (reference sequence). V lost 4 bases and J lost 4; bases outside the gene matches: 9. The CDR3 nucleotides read TGTGCCAGCAGCCATAGCGGGGAAAGGGGAGAGACCCAGTACTTC. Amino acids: CASSHSGERGETQYF.

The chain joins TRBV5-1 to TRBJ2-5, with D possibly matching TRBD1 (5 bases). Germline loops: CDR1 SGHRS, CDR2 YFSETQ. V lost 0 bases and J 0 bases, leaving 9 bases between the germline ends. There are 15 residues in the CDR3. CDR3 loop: CASSLARQYQETQYF. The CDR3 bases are TGCGCCAGCAGCTTGGCCAGACAGTACCAAGAGACCCAGTACTTC. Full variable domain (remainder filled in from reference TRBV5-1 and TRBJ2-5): KAGVTQTPRYLIKTRGQQVTLSCSPISGHRSVSWYQQTPGQGLQFLFEYFSETQRNKGNFPGRFSGRQFSNSRSEMNVSTLELGDSALYLCASSLARQYQETQYFGPGTRLLVL.

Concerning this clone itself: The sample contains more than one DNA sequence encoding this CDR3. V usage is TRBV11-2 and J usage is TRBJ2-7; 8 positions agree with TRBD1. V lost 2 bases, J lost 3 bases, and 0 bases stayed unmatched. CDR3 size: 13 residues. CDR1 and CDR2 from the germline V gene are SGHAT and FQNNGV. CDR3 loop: CASSLTGGYEQYF. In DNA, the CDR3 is TGTGCCAGCAGCTTAACAGGGGGCTACGAGCAGTACTTC.